This TCR beta chain was found in a study of a mutant IDH1 vaccine in newly diagnosed glioma. Study details: Therapy received beforehand was radiotherapy, temozolomide, or both, with most patients given both. General study findings and limits: Pseudoprogression appeared unlinked to shifts in leading peripheral T cell clonotypes. In about 93% of patients, immune responses induced by the vaccine occurred.

Data came from immunoSEQ multiplex PCR; TCRdb stores just in-frame clones and leaves some out. This table holds about 32,000 clones, 70% to 85% found once. Worth noting for this clone: The antigen is undetermined.

Time point defined: week 35, safety follow-up. In every dose of vaccine, 300 ug of mutant IDH1 20-mer peptide was given alongside topical imiquimod. Looked up from germline, CDR1 is MNHEY and CDR2 is SMNVEV (reference sequence). The V and J ends lost 3 bases and 8 bases, in that order; junction bases with no gene match: 7. The CDR3 is made up of 15 amino acids. The V gene is TRBV27, the J gene TRBJ2-3, with 11 positions matching TRBD2. The sample here was PBMCs, taken from a glioma patient whose treatment included an IDH1 peptide vaccine. The receptor was derived from a man under 40 with glioma. In DNA form, the CDR3 reads TGTGCCAGCAGTTTGGCGGGACTAGCGGAAATTACGCAGTATTTT. Its protein product is CASSLAGLAEITQYF.